This T cell receptor beta chain emerged from a study of CD8+CD57+ T cells in acquired aplastic anemia. Study-wide background: Sorted CD4+ and CD8+ cells gave an average of 3.2 ug of DNA. Broader study findings: Both patients and controls carried the same twenty-nine CD8+ CDR3 sequences.

The CDR3 loop spans 15 amino acids. Germline CDR1 and CDR2: KGHDR and SFDVKD. Trimming removed 7 bases from V and 2 bases from J, with 15 bases in between. CDR3 and TCR beta VDJ profiling relied on a genomic DNA template. TCRdb used MiXCR to reprocess the reads, holding one entry per CDR3 protein. The table records 150,000 to 200,000 distinct CDR3 sequences, around 40% of them present only once. As concerns this clonotype: What it binds is not known.

What was sequenced was sorted CD4+, CD8+, or CD8+CD57+ T cells (not recorded which) from PBMCs. The chain recombines TRBV24-1 with TRBJ2-3; a possible D gene is TRBD1 (6 bases). The TCR was taken from a human donor in good health. CDR3 in DNA: TGTGCCACCAGCCTTGGACAGCACGACACAGATACGCAGTATTTT. This codes for CATSLGQHDTDTQYF.